The source of this T cell receptor (beta chain) is a study of response to subunit inactivated influenza vaccine (dated by TCRdb to 2016 to 2018). Some background on the complete study: Deep quantitative profiling of the T cell receptor repertoire was used in the study to follow responses to a trivalent subunit inactivated influenza vaccine. General findings and caveats noted by the study authors: It was suggested by the authors that each seasonal influenza vaccination may recruit only a limited number of new T cells.

Remarks on this clonotype: Its antigen has not been determined. No clone much larger than this one lies a single base away; base qualities are absent.

CDR1 and CDR2, looked up from the germline V gene (reference sequence), are DFQATT and SNEGSKA. The CDR3 runs 12 amino acids, cysteine and phenylalanine included. The CDR3 DNA has 36 bases and is translated from base 1. At the junction V is shortened by 6 bases and J by 4 bases, with 13 bases in between. The library relied on RT-PCR. This sample was sequenced with an Illumina HiSeq 2500. TCRdb cleaned the public reads at Q25 with fastp, built clones with MiXCR and kept in-frame beta chains. Rows matching on CDR3 protein sequence are summarized as one entry with the most common DNA and genes. The sample table contains about 540,000 distinct CDR3 sequences; only one count was recorded for around 21% of them. The ten largest clones take up 2.8% of the sample. The same specimen was also included in a second study, on T cells expressing NK-cell markers. The second paper states: TCR beta cDNA libraries were prepared using 5'RACE template switching, which introduced a universal primer site and unique molecular identifiers. About eight donors provided sorted CD3+CD56+NKG2C+, CD3+CD56+NKG2C- and CD3+CD56-NKG2C+ T-cell subsets, whose TCR beta-chain repertoires were profiled. Among the eight sequenced donors, seven were HCMV-seropositive and one was HCMV-seronegative. In several experiments an anti-gammadeltaTCR antibody was added to restrict sorting to alphabetaTCR-expressing T cells. In five to seven donors, the dominant CD3+CD56+NKG2C+ clonotypes were found to rank among the top 10 CD8+ clonotypes and to make up about 1.0-7.5% of CD8+ T cells. Those dominant clonotypes were again the most abundant among CD3+CD56-NKG2C+ cells in several donors, at 28.3-60.1%. Whether the expanded NKG2C-expressing T cell clones were specific for HCMV antigens remained unclear. The eight sequenced donors were randomly selected healthy volunteers, three men and five women. A commercial ELISA kit detecting HCMV-specific IgG in serum was used to determine HCMV serostatus. Peripheral blood mononuclear cells were isolated from blood by Ficoll density gradient centrifugation. CD4+ and CD8+ T cells were isolated from PBMC by magnetic immunoseparation with Miltenyi isolation kits. cDNA synthesis was primed from the TCR beta constant segment, followed by two successive PCR amplification steps. Sequencing of the libraries produced 2 x 150 bp reads on Illumina HiSeq 2000/2500, MiSeq or NextSeq. Reads were demultiplexed and grouped by UMI with MIGEC, and clonotypes were assembled and quantified with MiTCR. To exclude erroneous sequences, only TCR cDNA sequences supported by at least two reads were retained. The tcR package was used for downstream repertoire analysis, with clonotypes matched between fractions based on CDR3 nucleotide sequence plus V segment. VDJmatch was used to annotate antigen specificity against VDJdb, with one amino acid substitution allowed in CDR3.

This TCR was recovered from a man aged 50 or older who received an inactivated influenza vaccine. Donor details come from another sample of the same person, matched by shared clones. The input for sequencing was CD4+ T cells sorted from PBMCs, taken roughly 12 days after vaccination. The chain is assembled from TRBV20-1 and TRBJ2-7, with the D gene too uncertain to name. The bases are TGCAGTGCGCCCACACGTTCATACGAGCAGTACTTC. This sequence encodes CSAPTRSYEQYF.